This T cell receptor (beta chain) stems from a study of T-cell reconstitution after alpha-beta-depleted transplantation in children. It was with unique molecular identifiers that the TCRbeta library was prepared. TCRdb re-derived calls from the PCR reads in MiXCR, one entry per CDR3 protein. Found here are about 110,000 distinct CDR3 sequences, about 9.4% of them singletons; the top ten hold 8% to 9.5%. This clonotype has ten or more counts. The sequence derives from a human donor who donated a stem cell graft to a child with acute lymphoblastic leukemia. Specimen: PBMCs from the stem cell graft donor, collected from the stem cell graft.

The CDR3 is CASSPGPNQPQHF. The CDR3 bases are TGTGCCAGCAGCCCGGGGCCTAATCAGCCCCAGCATTTT. V and J are TRBV3-1 and TRBJ1-5, with TRBD1 as a possible D gene (5 bases). The CDR3 has 13 amino acids. Germline V gene lookup returns CDR1 LGHDT and CDR2 YNNKEL (reference sequence). The V gene lost 4 bases and the J gene lost 4 bases, with 8 bases spanning the gap.